This T cell receptor (beta chain) is from a study of human T cells and chemical hapten exposure. Whole-study context: Weekly administration of diphenylcyclopropenone to the scalp of patients continued throughout the approximately 24-week study.

This clonotype was counted only a few times. The time point here: pre-sensitization, week 0. Indicated treatment: therapeutic diphenylcyclopropenone sensitization with weekly scalp DPC. The authors extracted total RNA from unfractionated whole blood. The CDR3 consists of 16 residues. V was clipped by 5 bases and J by 0 bases, with 14 bases between them. The germline gives CDR1 SGHRS, CDR2 YFSETQ. Individual cDNA molecules in this library carried unique molecular identifiers. In TCRdb, the RACE reads were re-called with MiXCR into one record per CDR3 protein. The sample holds about 260,000 distinct CDR3 sequences, around 9.3% seen once.

The chain combines TRBV5-1 with TRBJ2-2; D gene ambiguous. This specimen consisted of whole blood, obtained in connection with sensitization to the hapten diphenylcyclopropenone (DPC). The receptor was isolated from a middle-aged woman with alopecia areata. Some clones in this sample may be carry-over from other donors' samples. The CDR3 DNA sequence: TGCGCCAGCAGTCTTTTAGCAGTTGCGAACACCGGGGAGCTGTTTTTT. Translation gives CASSLLAVANTGELFF.